This T cell receptor (beta chain) was sequenced for a study of blood T cell repertoires in COVID-19. Across the study: PBMCs, B-cell-depleted T cells, or T cells were the source of the cDNA or gDNA that made up the material.

V was cut by 7 bases and J by 2 bases, with 14 bases left in between. This CDR3 has 14 residues. CDR1 and CDR2 (germline): LGHDT, YNNKEL (reference sequence). Per the authors' pipeline: Estimation of nucleated cell counts was performed using reference gene primer amplification. The assay was immunoSEQ multiplex PCR, and TCRdb's table has in-frame clones only and misses some. That table is the source of V, J and clone size, and D and trimming were worked out from the DNA. Of approximately 120,000 clones in the sample, 70% to 90% are singletons; the top ten hold around 1.2%. This receptor was taken from a human donor in a cohort sampled during active COVID-19. Sequenced: peripheral blood. V is TRBV3-1 (or the pseudogene TRBV3-2) and J is TRBJ1-1; the D gene is possibly TRBD1 (5 bases). The CDR3 nucleotides are TGTGCCAGCACCATCAGGGCGGCCAACACTGAAGCTTTCTTT. Its protein product is CASTIRAANTEAFF.